This T cell receptor beta chain was sequenced for a study of persistence of HIV-infected CD4 T cells. Study summary: The sample holds CD4+ T cells responsive to CMV or HIV-1 Gag. Study-wide results and caveats: TCRbeta richness was lower in CMV- and Gag-responding cells than in anti-CD3/anti-CD28-responding cells.

Sequencing used immunoSEQ version 4 in survey mode. Clones were read by immunoSEQ multiplex PCR, and TCRdb kept only the in-frame ones, dropping some. The table lists approximately 39,000 clones, approximately 78% of them singletons. With regard to this clone: As yet, its antigen is unknown.

Cells were stimulated with overlapping HIV-1 Gag 15-mer peptides. CD40L-negative CD69-negative CD45RO-high memory CD4+ T cells were sorted as populations depleted of antigen-responding cells. An approximately 19-hour stimulation of CD8-depleted PBMCs used anti-CD28/CD49d costimulation, CD40-blocking antibody and enfuvirtide. The CDR3 contains 12 residues. The germline gives CDR1 SQVTM, CDR2 ANQGSEA. The V end lost 6 bases, the J end lost 2 bases, and 11 bases lay between the germline ends. Here the sequenced sample was cultured CD4+ T cells from PBMCs, taken from a patient who received antiretroviral therapy. V and J are TRBV29-1 and TRBJ2-7; weak D call: TRBD2 (6 bases). This TCR was recovered from an adult with HIV. The donor label of this sample is uncertain. The CDR3 loop reads CSVGTSTYEQYF. CDR3 in DNA: TGCAGCGTAGGGACTTCCACCTACGAGCAGTACTTC.